This TCR beta chain was documented in a study of T cells in Graves' hyperthyroidism and ophthalmopathy. The CDR3 covers 15 residues. Deletions cut 2 bases from V and 4 bases from J, with 14 bases between. Points from the study as a whole: Ophthalmopathy cases were set apart from stable hyperthyroidism by a 13 V-J model. Blood also contained most expanded thyroid clonotypes above 0.001.

Patients aged 18 to 65 had newly diagnosed hyperthyroidism that had lasted under 2 months. Clinical symptoms, serum thyroxine, TRAb, thyroid ultrasound and orbital computed tomography informed diagnoses. Amplified regions were TCR beta CDR3 sequences from RNA transcripts. Researchers ran a first-round RT-PCR on the TCR CDR3 using the HTBI primer set. TCRdb fed the multiplex PCR reads into MiXCR, producing one record per CDR3 protein. The sample has 500,000 to 600,000 distinct CDR3 sequences, around 46% seen once. This clonotype was picked up many times. As yet, its antigen is unknown. This clonotype originated in a woman younger than 35 with Graves' hyperthyroidism. The chain has TRBV12-3 or TRBV12-4 and TRBJ2-5, with D maybe TRBD2 (5 bases). Material for sequencing was peripheral blood or thyroid tissue (not recorded which). CDR3 in DNA: TGTGCCAGCAGTTTATACGGCGGGCCCGGAGAGACCCAGTACTTC. It specifies CASSLYGGPGETQYF.